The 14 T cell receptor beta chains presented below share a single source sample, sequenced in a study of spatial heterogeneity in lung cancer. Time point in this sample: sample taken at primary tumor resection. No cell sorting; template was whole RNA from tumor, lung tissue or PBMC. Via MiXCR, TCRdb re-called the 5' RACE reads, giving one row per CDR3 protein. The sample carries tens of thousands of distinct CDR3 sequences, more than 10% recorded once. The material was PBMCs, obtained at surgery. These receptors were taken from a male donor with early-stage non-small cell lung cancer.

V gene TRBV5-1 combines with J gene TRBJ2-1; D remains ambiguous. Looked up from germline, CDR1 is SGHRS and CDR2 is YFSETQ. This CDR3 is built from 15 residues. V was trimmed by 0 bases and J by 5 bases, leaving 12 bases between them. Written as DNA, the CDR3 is TGCGCCAGCAGCTTGGAGTGGGCGCCGGACAATGAGCAGTTCTTC. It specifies CASSLEWAPDNEQFF.

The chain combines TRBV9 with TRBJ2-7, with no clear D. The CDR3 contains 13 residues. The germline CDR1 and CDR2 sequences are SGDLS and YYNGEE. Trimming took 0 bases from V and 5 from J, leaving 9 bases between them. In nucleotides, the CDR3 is TGTGCCAGCAGCGTAGAGCAGTGGAACGAGCAGTACTTC. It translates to CASSVEQWNEQYF.

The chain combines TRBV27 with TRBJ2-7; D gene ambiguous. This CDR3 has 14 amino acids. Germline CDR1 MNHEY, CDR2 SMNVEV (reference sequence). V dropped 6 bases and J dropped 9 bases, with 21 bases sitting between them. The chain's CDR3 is CASSIPGRPPRQYF. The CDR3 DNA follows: TGTGCCAGCAGCATCCCGGGCAGGCCTCCGAGGCAGTACTTC.

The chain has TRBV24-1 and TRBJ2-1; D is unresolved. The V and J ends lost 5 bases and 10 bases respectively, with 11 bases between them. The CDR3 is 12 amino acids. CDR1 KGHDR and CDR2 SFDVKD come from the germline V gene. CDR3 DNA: TGTGCCACCAGTGCCATTAGTGGAGAGCAGTTCTTC. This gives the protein CATSAISGEQFF.

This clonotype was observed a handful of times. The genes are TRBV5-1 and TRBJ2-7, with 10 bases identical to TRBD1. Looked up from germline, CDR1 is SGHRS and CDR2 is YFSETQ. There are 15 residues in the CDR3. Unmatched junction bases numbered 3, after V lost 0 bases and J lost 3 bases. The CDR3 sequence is CASSLVGTGDYEQYF. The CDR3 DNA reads TGCGCCAGCAGCTTGGTCGGGACAGGGGACTACGAGCAGTACTTC.

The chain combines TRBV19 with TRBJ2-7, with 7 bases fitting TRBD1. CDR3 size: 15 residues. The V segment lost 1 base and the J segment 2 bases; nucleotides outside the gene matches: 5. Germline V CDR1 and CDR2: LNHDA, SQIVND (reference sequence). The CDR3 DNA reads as TGTGCCAGTAGTATAGTGGGGGACAGAGCCTACGAGCAGTACTTC. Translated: CASSIVGDRAYEQYF.

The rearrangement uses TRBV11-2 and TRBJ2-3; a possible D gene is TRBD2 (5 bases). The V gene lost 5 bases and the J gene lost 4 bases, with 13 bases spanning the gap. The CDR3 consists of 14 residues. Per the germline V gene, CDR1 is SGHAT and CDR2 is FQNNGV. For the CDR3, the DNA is TGTGCCAGCAGCGGAGGCGGTCCGGCAGATACGCAGTATTTT. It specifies CASSGGGPADTQYF.

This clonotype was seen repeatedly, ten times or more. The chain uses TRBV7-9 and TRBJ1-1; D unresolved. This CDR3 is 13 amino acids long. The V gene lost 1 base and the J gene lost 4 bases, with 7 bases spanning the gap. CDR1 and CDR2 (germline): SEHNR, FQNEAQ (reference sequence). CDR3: CASSLDWGTEAFF. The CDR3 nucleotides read TGTGCCAGCAGCTTAGACTGGGGCACTGAAGCTTTCTTT.

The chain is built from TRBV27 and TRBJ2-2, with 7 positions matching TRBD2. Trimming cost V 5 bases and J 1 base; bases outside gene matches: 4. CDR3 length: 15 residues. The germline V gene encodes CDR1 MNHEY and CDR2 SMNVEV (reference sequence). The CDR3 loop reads CASSPSGKNTGELFF. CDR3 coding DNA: TGTGCCAGCAGTCCTAGCGGAAAGAACACCGGGGAGCTGTTTTTT.

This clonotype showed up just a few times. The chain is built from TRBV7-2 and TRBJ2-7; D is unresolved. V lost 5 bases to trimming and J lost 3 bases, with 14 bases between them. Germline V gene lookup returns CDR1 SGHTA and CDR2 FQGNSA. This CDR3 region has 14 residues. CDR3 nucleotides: TGTGCCAGCAGCATGTACGGGTTCCTCTACGAGCAGTACTTC. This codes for CASSMYGFLYEQYF.

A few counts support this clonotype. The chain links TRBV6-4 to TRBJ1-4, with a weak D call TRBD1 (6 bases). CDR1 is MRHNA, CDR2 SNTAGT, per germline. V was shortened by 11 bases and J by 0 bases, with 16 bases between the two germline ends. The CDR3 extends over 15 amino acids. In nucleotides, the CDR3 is TGTGCCCCCAGGGGCAGGTCTGCAACTAATGAAAAACTGTTTTTT. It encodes CAPRGRSATNEKLFF.

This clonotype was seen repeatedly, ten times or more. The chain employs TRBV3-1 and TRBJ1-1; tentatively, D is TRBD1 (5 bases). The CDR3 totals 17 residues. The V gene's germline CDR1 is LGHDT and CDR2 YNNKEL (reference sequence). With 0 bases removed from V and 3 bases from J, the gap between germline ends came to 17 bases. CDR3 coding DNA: TGTGCCAGCAGCCAAGACGCTACAGGACTGCTGGACACTGAAGCTTTCTTT. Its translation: CASSQDATGLLDTEAFF.

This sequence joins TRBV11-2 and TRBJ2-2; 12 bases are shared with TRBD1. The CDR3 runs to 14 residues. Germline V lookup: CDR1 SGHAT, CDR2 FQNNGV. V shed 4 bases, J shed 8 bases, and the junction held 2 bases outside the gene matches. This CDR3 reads CASSWDRGQGELFF. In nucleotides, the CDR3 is TGTGCCAGCAGCTGGGACAGGGGGCAGGGGGAGCTGTTTTTT. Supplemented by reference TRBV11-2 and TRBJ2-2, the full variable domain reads EAGVAQSPRYKIIEKRQSVAFWCNPISGHATLYWYQQILGQGPKLLIQFQNNGVVDDSQLPKDRFSAERLKGVDSTLKIQPAKLEDSAVYLCASSWDRGQGELFFGEGSRLTVL.

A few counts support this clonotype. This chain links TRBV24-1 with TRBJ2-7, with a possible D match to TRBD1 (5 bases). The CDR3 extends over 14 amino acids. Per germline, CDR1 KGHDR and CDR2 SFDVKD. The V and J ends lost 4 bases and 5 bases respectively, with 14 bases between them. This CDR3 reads CATSDPDISHEQYF. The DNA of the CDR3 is TGTGCCACCAGTGACCCGGACATTTCCCACGAGCAGTACTTC.